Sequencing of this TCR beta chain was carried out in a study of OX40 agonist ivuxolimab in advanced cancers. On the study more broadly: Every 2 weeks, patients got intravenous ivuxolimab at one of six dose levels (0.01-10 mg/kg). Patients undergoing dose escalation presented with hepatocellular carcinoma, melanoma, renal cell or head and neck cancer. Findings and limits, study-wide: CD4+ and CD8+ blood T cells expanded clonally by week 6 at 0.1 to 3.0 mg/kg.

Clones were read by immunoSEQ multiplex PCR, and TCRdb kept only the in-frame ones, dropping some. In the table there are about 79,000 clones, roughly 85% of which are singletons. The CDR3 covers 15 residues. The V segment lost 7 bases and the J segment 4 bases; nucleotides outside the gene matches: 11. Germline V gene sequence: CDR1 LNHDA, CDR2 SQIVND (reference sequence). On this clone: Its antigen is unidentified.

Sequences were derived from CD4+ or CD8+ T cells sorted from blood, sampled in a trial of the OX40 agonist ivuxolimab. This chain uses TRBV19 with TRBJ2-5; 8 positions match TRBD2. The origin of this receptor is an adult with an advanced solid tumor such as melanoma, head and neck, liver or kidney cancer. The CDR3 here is CASNSGPGRGETQYF. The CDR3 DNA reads TGTGCCAGTAACTCCGGACCCGGGAGGGGAGAGACCCAGTACTTC.